Listed below are T cell receptor beta chains from one sample, sequenced in a study of early T cells in non-severe SARS-CoV-2 infection. TCRdb re-called the 5' RACE reads with MiXCR, one entry per CDR3 protein. Of tens of thousands of distinct CDR3 sequences listed, 14% were seen once; the top ten hold about 6%. The specimen sequenced was whole blood. Every receptor here comes from an adult who was a healthcare worker with PCR-confirmed SARS-CoV-2 infection or an uninfected control (not recorded which). Each CDR3 is given with its conserved first and last residue. A D gene is named only where the DNA matches it firmly. Expanded clones get a size class; other rows say once, few or many, or leave the size out.

TRBV29-1	.	TRBD2	TRBJ2-5	TGCAGCGTTGCAGCGGGGGGAGAAGAGACCCAGTACTTC	CSVAAGGEETQYF
TRBV19	few	TRBD1	TRBJ2-5	TGTGCCAGTAGCATAACAGGGGGCGCAGAGACCCAGTACTTC	CASSITGGAETQYF
TRBV18	few	.	TRBJ1-2	TGTGCCAGCTCACCCACCGGGACGAACTATGGCTACACCTTC	CASSPTGTNYGYTF
TRBV27	few	.	TRBJ2-3	TGTGCCAGCAGTTTATCTACGGGTATTCGAGATACGCAGTATTTT	CASSLSTGIRDTQYF
TRBV28	few	TRBD1	TRBJ1-6	TGTGCCAGCAAGGAGGGACAGGGGGAATCACCCCTCCACTTT	CASKEGQGESPLHF
TRBV20-1	few	.	TRBJ1-2	TGCAGTGCCACCCAGAGCCCGAACTATGGCTACACCTTC	CSATQSPNYGYTF
TRBV25-1	.	.	TRBJ1-3	TGTGCCAGCAGTGAATGGCCTGAGGGAAACACCATATATTTT	CASSEWPEGNTIYF
TRBV19	few	TRBD1	TRBJ1-2	TGTGCCAGTAGCATCGGGACAGGGGGCTTTGGCTACACCTTC	CASSIGTGGFGYTF
TRBV7-2	few	.	TRBJ1-6	TGTGCCAGCAGCTTGGGCCACGTTAATTCACCCCTCCACTTT	CASSLGHVNSPLHF
TRBV6-1	.	TRBD1	TRBJ1-1	TGTGCCAGCAGTGGAAAATGGGACAGGGGTTCAGCTGAAGCTTTCTTT	CASSGKWDRGSAEAFF
TRBV12-3/TRBV12-4	.	TRBD1	TRBJ2-7	TGTGCCAGCAGTTTTTGGGGACAGGTGAGCTACGAGCAGTACTTC	CASSFWGQVSYEQYF
TRBV20-1	few	.	TRBJ1-2	TGCAGTGCTAGAGTAAGGGAAAACTATGGCTACACCTTC	CSARVRENYGYTF
TRBV20-1	.	.	TRBJ1-2	TGCAGTGCTAGGGGGGAGGACAGCTACTATGGCTACACCTTC	CSARGEDSYYGYTF
TRBV6-1	many	.	TRBJ1-3	TGTGCCAGCAGTGACGCGGCCGCTGGAAACACCATATATTTT	CASSDAAAGNTIYF
TRBV5-5	.	.	TRBJ2-2	TGTGCCAGCAGCCCTGGGGGTTTAGCCGGGGAGCTGTTTTTT	CASSPGGLAGELFF
TRBV10-3	.	TRBD2	TRBJ2-7	TGTGCCTCGGCGGGAGGGGTCGAGCAGTACTTC	CASAGGVEQYF
TRBV7-2	few	TRBD2	TRBJ2-1	TGTGCCAGCAGCACCCAACTAGCGGGGAGGTACAATGAGCAGTTCTTC	CASSTQLAGRYNEQFF
TRBV3-1	.	.	TRBJ1-1	TGTGCCAGCAGCCACCCTCCCCGGGCCGGGGGGAACACTGAAGCTTTCTTT	CASSHPPRAGGNTEAFF
TRBV5-1	few	.	TRBJ2-1	TGCGCCAGCAGCTCGACTGGACAGTCCTACAATGAGCAGTTCTTC	CASSSTGQSYNEQFF
TRBV3-1	many	TRBD1	TRBJ2-7	TGTGCCAGCAGCCCCCGGACAGGGGGCTACGAGCAGTACTTC	CASSPRTGGYEQYF
TRBV29-1	.	.	TRBJ1-1	TGCAGCGTGTCGGAGGGGAGAGGCACTGAAGCTTTCTTT	CSVSEGRGTEAFF
TRBV7-8	few	TRBD2	TRBJ2-7	TGTGCCAGCAGCTTTGCGGGGGGGCCATCCGAGCAGTACTTC	CASSFAGGPSEQYF
TRBV11-2	.	.	TRBJ2-7	TGTGCCAGCAGCATATCGACAGCGAGCTCCTACGAGCAGTACTTC	CASSISTASSYEQYF
TRBV6-5	many	TRBD2	TRBJ2-7	TGTGCCAGCAGAAAACAAGGGGCGGGGGAAGGGTACGAGCAGTACTTC	CASRKQGAGEGYEQYF
TRBV13	.	TRBD1	TRBJ1-2	TGTGCCAGCAGGCCTCAGGGGGCCCCCAACTATGGCTACACCTTC	CASRPQGAPNYGYTF
TRBV11-2	.	.	TRBJ1-1	TGTGCCAGCAGCTTCGAAAGGGGAGGTGAAGCTTTCTTT	CASSFERGGEAFF
TRBV6-1	.	TRBD1	TRBJ1-1	TGTGCCAGCAGTGGGACAGGGCAGAACACTGAAGCTTTCTTT	CASSGTGQNTEAFF
TRBV5-8	few	TRBD1	TRBJ1-4	TGTGCCAGCAGCTTGGTTTCACAGGGGGATGAAAAACTGTTTTTT	CASSLVSQGDEKLFF
TRBV3-1	many	.	TRBJ2-7	TGTGCCAGCAGCCAGCAGGGCGCGTCCTCCTACGAGCAGTACTTC	CASSQQGASSYEQYF
TRBV5-1	many	.	TRBJ1-6	TGCGCCAGCAGGCCGAGGGAAGGCGGAGATTCACCCCTCCACTTT	CASRPREGGDSPLHF
TRBV7-2	.	TRBD1	TRBJ1-6	TGTGCCAGCAGCATGGGGACAGGGAGATCACCCCTCCACTTT	CASSMGTGRSPLHF
TRBV19	many	TRBD1	TRBJ2-4	TGTGCCAGTAGCCCGGGACAGGCTCTAGCCAAAAACATTCAGTACTTC	CASSPGQALAKNIQYF